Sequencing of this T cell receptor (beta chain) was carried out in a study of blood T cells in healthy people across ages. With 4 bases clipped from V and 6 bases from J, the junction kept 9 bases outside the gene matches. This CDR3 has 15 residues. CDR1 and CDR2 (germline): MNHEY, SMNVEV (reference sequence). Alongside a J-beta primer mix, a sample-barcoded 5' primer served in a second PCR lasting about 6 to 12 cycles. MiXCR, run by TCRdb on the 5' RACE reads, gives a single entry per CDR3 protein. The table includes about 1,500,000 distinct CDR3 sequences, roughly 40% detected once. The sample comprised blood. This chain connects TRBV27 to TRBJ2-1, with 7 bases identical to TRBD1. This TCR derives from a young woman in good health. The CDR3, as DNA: TGTGCCAGCAGTTCCGACAGGGCTCCGGGCAATGAGCAGTTCTTC. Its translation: CASSSDRAPGNEQFF.